One and the same sample provided the 11 T cell receptor beta chains below, sequenced in a study of pediatric ulcerative colitis (dated by TCRdb to the late 2010s). The library was built by means of the immunoSEQ multiplex PCR assay. TCRdb provides this immuneACCESS table in a form limited to in-frame rearrangements. Some clones are lacking; in checked studies, under half of them reflect an unresolved V gene, and why the rest are absent is not known. The sample table lists roughly 49,000 clones, 78% of them with a count of one. The ten largest account for more than 3.5% of the sample. During colonoscopy, one to two pinch biopsies were obtained from the rectum for research purposes. Sequencing input: gut tissue. These receptors were taken from a girl aged 10 to 17 with moderate ulcerative colitis.

The chain uses TRBV4-1 and TRBJ1-1; 7 bases map to TRBD1. From germline, CDR1 is MGHRA and CDR2 YSYEKL. Germline trimming cut 2 bases from V and 5 bases from J; bases unmatched to any gene: 5. There are 14 residues in the CDR3. CDR3 residues: CASSQITGVTEAFF. CDR3 coding DNA: TGCGCCAGCAGCCAAATAACAGGGGTGACTGAAGCTTTCTTT.

V gene TRBV11-3 combines with J gene TRBJ2-1, with TRBD2 matching 11 bases. The length of the CDR3 is 14 residues. CDR1 and CDR2 from the germline V gene are SGHNT and YENEEA. V lost 5 bases and J lost 9; bases outside the gene matches: 6. The CDR3 DNA sequence: TGTGCCAGCAGCCTCCTCACTAGCGGGGGTGAGCAGTTCTTC. Residues: CASSLLTSGGEQFF.

The V call is TRBV30, the J call TRBJ1-3, with 7 bases lining up with TRBD1. The germline CDR1 and CDR2 sequences are GTSNPN and SVGIG (reference sequence). V lost 5 bases and J lost 0; bases outside the gene matches: 4. There are 14 residues in the CDR3. The CDR3 DNA reads TGTGCCTGGTCACAGGGGCTCTCTGGAAACACCATATATTTT. Translation: CAWSQGLSGNTIYF.

This clone has just a few counts. J is TRBJ1-2 and V is TRBV7-9, with TRBD1 matching 7 bases. The germline V gene has CDR1 SEHNR and CDR2 FQNEAQ (reference sequence). The CDR3 runs to 15 residues. The ends lost 3 bases at V and 3 bases at J; junction bases unmatched: 7. CDR3 nucleotides: TGTGCCAGCAGCTTGGACAGGAGGATGGACTATGGCTACACCTTC. This sequence encodes CASSLDRRMDYGYTF.

The rearrangement uses TRBV28 and TRBJ1-2, with no clear D. Looked up from germline, CDR1 is MDHEN and CDR2 is SYDVKM. The germline V and J ends were trimmed by 6 bases and 3 bases, with 11 bases remaining between them. The CDR3 runs to 13 residues. The CDR3 DNA reads TGTGCCAGCAGCCCTCAACCCGACTATGGCTACACCTTC. It specifies CASSPQPDYGYTF.

J is TRBJ1-1 and V is TRBV27; D is perhaps TRBD1 (5 bases). CDR1 is MNHEY, CDR2 SMNVEV, per germline (reference sequence). The CDR3 runs 13 residues. V gave up 6 bases and J gave up 2 bases, with 10 bases separating them. CDR3 amino acids: CASRQVPNTEAFF. CDR3 sequence (DNA): TGTGCCAGCAGACAGGTCCCTAACACTGAAGCTTTCTTT.

This chain joins TRBV5-5 and TRBJ1-1; D might be TRBD1 (6 bases). The germline V gene encodes CDR1 SGHKS and CDR2 YYEKEE (reference sequence). The V gene lost 0 bases and the J gene lost 3 bases, with 9 bases spanning the gap. This CDR3 has 14 residues. The CDR3 nucleotides read TGTGCCAGCAGCTTGGCCCCAGGGGACACTGAAGCTTTCTTT. It encodes CASSLAPGDTEAFF.

J is TRBJ2-1 and V is TRBV5-4; D tentatively reads TRBD1 or TRBD2 (7 bases each). Trimming removed 7 bases from V and 0 bases from J, with 17 bases in between. CDR1 SGHNT and CDR2 YYREEE come from the germline V gene (reference sequence). This CDR3 region has 16 residues. CDR3 sequence (DNA): TGTGCCAGCGGGGGGGGGACAGATGCCTCCTACAATGAGCAGTTCTTC. Translation gives CASGGGTDASYNEQFF.

This clone has a handful of counts. The rearrangement links TRBV30 to TRBJ1-1; the match to TRBD1 covers 7 bases. Trimming at V came to 5 bases and at J to 1 base, leaving 10 bases not matched to a gene. CDR1 and CDR2 (germline): GTSNPN, SVGIG (reference sequence). The CDR3 covers 15 residues. In DNA form, the CDR3 reads TGTGCCTGGGCTGCGACAGGGAATACGAACACTGAAGCTTTCTTT. Its protein product is CAWAATGNTNTEAFF.

J is TRBJ2-7 and V is TRBV6-1; D assignment may be TRBD1 or TRBD2 (5 bases each). Trimming left V 10 bases short and J 2 bases short, with 21 bases between. The CDR3 totals 15 residues. CDR1 and CDR2 (germline): MNHNS, SASEGT. The CDR3 bases are TGTGCCACCCTAGGGCCTCTCGGGGCGACCTACGAGCAGTACTTC. It translates to CATLGPLGATYEQYF.

This sequence joins TRBV4-3 and TRBJ1-2, with 8 bases identical to TRBD1. Germline trimming cut 4 bases from V and 6 bases from J; bases unmatched to any gene: 4. In germline, CDR1 is LGHNA, CDR2 YSLEER. The length of the CDR3 is 13 residues. CDR3 sequence reads: CASSPRGQDGYTF. CDR3 sequence (DNA): TGCGCCAGCAGCCCCCGGGGACAGGATGGCTACACCTTC.